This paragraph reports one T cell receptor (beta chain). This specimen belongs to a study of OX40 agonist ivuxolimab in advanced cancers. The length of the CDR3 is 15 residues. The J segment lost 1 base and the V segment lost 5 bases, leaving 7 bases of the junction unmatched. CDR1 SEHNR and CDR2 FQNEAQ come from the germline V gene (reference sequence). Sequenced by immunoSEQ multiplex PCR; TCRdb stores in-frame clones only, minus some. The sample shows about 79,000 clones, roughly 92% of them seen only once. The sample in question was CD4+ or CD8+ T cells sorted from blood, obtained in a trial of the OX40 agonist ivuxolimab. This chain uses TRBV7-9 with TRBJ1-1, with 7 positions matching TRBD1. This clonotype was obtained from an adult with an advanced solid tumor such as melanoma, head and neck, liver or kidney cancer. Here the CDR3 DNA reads TGTGCCAGCAGCCCCCCGGACAGGCCGAACACTGAAGCTTTCTTT. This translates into CASSPPDRPNTEAFF.